The 23 T cell receptor beta chains below come from one sample, sequenced in a study of blood T cells in healthy people across ages. Primers used in a second PCR of about 6 to 11 cycles were a sample-barcoded 5' primer and a J-beta primer mix. Each CDR3 protein gets one entry after TCRdb re-called the 5' RACE reads with MiXCR. This repertoire shows about 1.4 million distinct CDR3 sequences, 55% to 75% found once; its top ten account for over 5%. Source material: blood. The receptors were sampled from a man aged 18-30 years in good health.

This clonotype was observed a handful of times. The V call is TRBV7-2, the J call TRBJ2-3, with 15 bases matching TRBD2. CDR3 length: 19 residues. Unmatched junction bases numbered 12, after V lost 5 bases and J lost 3 bases. Germline V CDR1 and CDR2: SGHTA, FQGNSA. The CDR3 nucleotides read TGTGCCAGCAGCCCGGGGACTAGCGGGAGGCCGATTTGGACAGATACGCAGTATTTT. Amino acid sequence: CASSPGTSGRPIWTDTQYF. The full variable domain, rest sourced from reference TRBV7-2 and TRBJ2-3, is GAGVSQSPSNKVTEKGKDVELRCDPISGHTALYWYRQSLGQGLEFLIYFQGNSAPDKSGLPSDRFSAERTGGSVSTLTIQRTQQEDSAVYLCASSPGTSGRPIWTDTQYFGPGTRLTVL.

The gene calls are TRBV7-9 and TRBJ2-1, with TRBD1 matching over 7 bases. V was clipped by 5 bases and J by 4 bases; unmatched bases: 11. Looked up from germline, CDR1 is SEHNR and CDR2 is FQNEAQ (reference sequence). The CDR3 length is 16 residues. The CDR3 DNA is TGTGCCAGCAGCCAACCCCAGGGACAGAGTTACAATGAGCAGTTCTTC. This sequence encodes CASSQPQGQSYNEQFF.

This clonotype was detected once. The chain links TRBV10-3 to TRBJ2-7, with 10 nucleotides matching TRBD2. This CDR3 spans 13 amino acids. Germline CDR1 and CDR2: ENHRY and SYGVKD. The V and J ends lost 7 bases and 3 bases, in that order; junction bases with no gene match: 3. CDR3 bases: TGTGCCATCAAAGCGGGGGGGAACTACGAGCAGTACTTC. Encoded protein: CAIKAGGNYEQYF.

V and J are TRBV6-2 or TRBV6-3 and TRBJ1-5, with D possibly matching TRBD1 (5 bases). CDR3 length: 14 residues. Trimming took 5 bases from V and 2 from J, leaving 10 bases between them. Per the germline V gene, CDR1 is MNHEY and CDR2 is SVGEGT. The CDR3: CASSIGTGNQPQHF. The CDR3 DNA is TGTGCCAGCAGTATAGGGACGGGCAATCAGCCCCAGCATTTT.

This sequence joins TRBV6-4 and TRBJ2-1, with TRBD2 identical over 12 bases. The CDR3 has 15 amino acids. Trimming cost V 2 bases and J 8 bases; bases outside gene matches: 4. The germline V gene encodes CDR1 MRHNA and CDR2 SNTAGT. The CDR3 sequence: CASSDGLAGRDEQFF. The CDR3, as DNA: TGTGCCAGCAGTGACGGACTAGCGGGAAGGGATGAGCAGTTCTTC.

The CDR3 region has the DNA TGCGCCAGCAGCCCCGGGTGGAGAAGCTCCTACGAGCAGTACTTC. Its translation is CASSPGWRSSYEQYF. The chain combines TRBV4-3 with TRBJ2-5; D is unclear. The DNA end is more similar to TRBJ2-7, so the J call may be wrong. The CDR3 length is 15 residues. Germline CDR1 LGHNA, CDR2 YSLEER.

There are many counts of this clonotype. The junction departs from germline at one end; a sequencing error may be responsible. The chain combines TRBV10-2 with TRBJ2-7; the D is unclear. The V gene's germline CDR1 is WSHSY and CDR2 SAAADI. The CDR3 runs 11 residues. The CDR3 nucleotides are TGTGCCAGCAGATCCACCTACGAGCAGTACTTC. Its protein product is CASRSTYEQYF.

This clonotype showed up just a few times. The gene calls are TRBV20-1 and TRBJ2-7; D not certain. This CDR3 spans 14 amino acids. Germline CDR1 is DFQATT and CDR2 is SNEGSKA (reference sequence). Trimming took 6 bases from V and 4 from J, leaving 19 bases between them. CDR3 bases: TGCAGTGCCGAATACGAAGGAGTCACTTACGAGCAGTACTTC. Its protein product is CSAEYEGVTYEQYF.

This clonotype was seen more than once but under ten times. The V gene is TRBV27, the J gene TRBJ2-1, with 11 bases lining up with TRBD2. Per germline, CDR1 MNHEY and CDR2 SMNVEV (reference sequence). The CDR3 consists of 16 residues. J gave up 6 bases and V 0 bases, and 4 bases lay outside the gene matches. Here the CDR3 reads CASSLSTSGGRNEQFF. The CDR3, as DNA: TGTGCCAGCAGTTTATCCACTAGCGGGGGCCGCAATGAGCAGTTCTTC.

V is TRBV3-1 and J is TRBJ2-1, with unresolved D. The CDR3 contains 15 residues. With 3 bases removed from V and 8 bases from J, the gap between germline ends came to 17 bases. Germline-derived CDR1 and CDR2 are LGHDT and YNNKEL (reference sequence). The CDR3 reads CASSHLRPRNDEQFF. The CDR3 region has the DNA TGTGCCAGCAGCCACCTACGCCCGCGGAACGATGAGCAGTTCTTC.

This chain joins TRBV20-1 and TRBJ1-5, with D perhaps matching TRBD1 (6 bases). Germline-derived CDR1 and CDR2 are DFQATT and SNEGSKA (reference sequence). The CDR3 is 14 amino acids. V lost 5 bases to trimming and J lost 2 bases, with 13 bases between them. CDR3 protein: CSASRGFGNQPQHF. The CDR3 region has the DNA TGCAGTGCTTCAAGGGGGTTCGGCAATCAGCCCCAGCATTTT.

The table lists this clonotype with a few counts. V is TRBV12-3 or TRBV12-4 and J is TRBJ2-4; D is unclear. Trimming pared 1 base from V and 2 bases from J, leaving 12 bases between. The CDR3 extends over 16 amino acids. CDR3 sequence reads: CASSLEGRETKNIQYF. Written as DNA, the CDR3 is TGTGCCAGCAGTTTAGAGGGCCGCGAAACCAAAAACATTCAGTACTTC.

There are a few counts of this clonotype. The V and J genes are TRBV10-3 and TRBJ2-5; 11 bases fit TRBD1. The CDR3 sequence is 14 residues long. V trimming: 4 bases; J trimming: 4 bases; junction bases outside the gene matches: 2. Germline CDR1 is ENHRY and CDR2 is SYGVKD. The CDR3, as DNA: TGTGCCATCAGTGGAGGGACAGGGGGAGAGACCCAGTACTTC. This codes for CAISGGTGGETQYF.

A note on this clonotype: It is unclear where the CDR3 begins or ends on the DNA, so no DNA is shown, and the CDR3 is as TCRdb lists it. This rearrangement joins TRBV3-1 to TRBJ2-1; the table's D call, TRBD2, has no DNA check behind it. Inclusive of both ends, the CDR3 amounts to 24 amino acids. Germline CDR1 LGHDT, CDR2 YNNKEL (reference sequence). The CDR3 spells CASSQGDLSYTFGSGTSGSYEQFF.

The V and J genes are TRBV28 and TRBJ2-7, with 14 bases matching TRBD2. With 3 bases clipped from V and 3 bases from J, the junction kept 4 bases outside the gene matches. The CDR3 has 16 residues. Germline CDR1 and CDR2: MDHEN and SYDVKM. This CDR3 is CASSFGLAGGLYEQYF. The CDR3 nucleotides are TGTGCCAGCAGTTTCGGACTAGCGGGGGGTCTCTACGAGCAGTACTTC.

The chain is built from TRBV5-1 and TRBJ1-2; 9 bases are shared with TRBD1. Germline V gene sequence: CDR1 SGHRS, CDR2 YFSETQ. Trimming took 4 bases from V and 1 from J; bases not matched to a gene: 8. The CDR3 runs 16 residues. The chain's CDR3 is CASSEDGTGSNYGYTF. CDR3 nucleotides: TGCGCCAGCAGCGAGGACGGGACAGGGAGTAACTATGGCTACACCTTC.

This clonotype is a singleton in its sample. The chain carries TRBV12-5 and TRBJ2-7, with 12 bases matching TRBD1. CDR3 length: 15 amino acids. V shed 6 bases and J 7 bases; nucleotides not matched to a gene: 10. The germline V gene encodes CDR1 LGHNT and CDR2 FRNRAP. CDR3 coding DNA: TGTGCTAGTGGACAACCGGGACAGGGGGCTAATGAGCAGTACTTC. Its protein product is CASGQPGQGANEQYF.

V and J are TRBV27 and TRBJ2-5; D might be TRBD2 (5 bases). From germline, CDR1 is MNHEY and CDR2 SMNVEV (reference sequence). The CDR3 covers 15 residues. Trimming removed 2 bases from V and 5 bases from J, with 15 bases in between. DNA for the CDR3: TGTGCCAGCAGTTTAAGAGCCCTGACGGGGGAGACCCAGTACTTC. Protein sequence: CASSLRALTGETQYF.

This clonotype was found a few times. The V call is TRBV4-1, the J call TRBJ2-3; D remains unclear. Germline V CDR1 and CDR2: MGHRA, YSYEKL. There are 14 residues in the CDR3. V lost 0 bases and J lost 4, with 8 bases in between. The CDR3 region has the DNA TGCGCCAGCAGCCAAGATTGGTGGGCAGATACGCAGTATTTT. This codes for CASSQDWWADTQYF.

The genes are TRBV24-1 and TRBJ2-3; 9 bases fit TRBD1. Unmatched junction bases numbered 16, after V lost 4 bases and J lost 6 bases. The CDR3 loop spans 18 amino acids. CDR1 is KGHDR and CDR2 is SFDVKD in the germline V gene. CDR3 sequence: CATSDHNRGQGLKDTQYF. CDR3 nucleotides: TGTGCCACCAGTGACCACAATCGAGGACAGGGGCTTAAGGATACGCAGTATTTT.

V gene TRBV20-1 combines with J gene TRBJ2-5; TRBD1 is a possible D gene (5 bases). The CDR3 totals 14 residues. The ends were cut back, 1 base at V and 1 base at J, with 10 bases in the middle. CDR1 is DFQATT, CDR2 SNEGSKA, per germline (reference sequence). CDR3 sequence: CSARGGGAQETQYF. CDR3 in DNA: TGCAGTGCTAGAGGGGGCGGTGCCCAAGAGACCCAGTACTTC.

Comment on this clonotype: One end of the junction varies from germline; a read error may be responsible. The V call is TRBV11-2, the J call TRBJ2-5, with 9 positions matching TRBD2. Germline-derived CDR1 and CDR2 are SGHAT and FQNNGV. CDR3 length: 16 residues. CDR3 bases: TGTGCCAGTAGCTTGGGCTACGGCGGGAGGGAAGAGACCCAGTACTTC. This encodes CASSLGYGGREETQYF.

A note on this clonotype: At one end the junction does not follow the germline gene, possibly because of a read error. This chain links TRBV6-6 with TRBJ2-7; 8 bases are a match to TRBD1. In germline, CDR1 is MNHNY, CDR2 SVGAGI (reference sequence). CDR3 length: 14 amino acids. CDR3 nucleotides: TGTGCCCGCAGCCACAGGGGGAGTTCCTACGAGCAGTACTTC. Protein sequence: CARSHRGSSYEQYF.